Below, 2 T cell receptor beta chains from the same sample are listed, as sequenced in a study of control samples from healthy donors and cancer patients. Method: immunoSEQ multiplex PCR; TCRdb's copy keeps in-frame clones and lacks some. The profile shows about 18,000 clones, roughly 80% of them singletons. Material for sequencing was PBMCs. The receptors here all came from an older woman with lung cancer.

The chain has TRBV6-5 and TRBJ2-7; possible D gene TRBD1, 6 bases. Germline V gene sequence: CDR1 MNHEY, CDR2 SVGAGI. V lost 10 bases and J lost 0, with 13 bases in between. The CDR3 has 13 amino acids. CDR3 nucleotides: TGTGCCACCAAGGGGGATAGCTCCTACGAGCAGTACTTC. Translation gives CATKGDSSYEQYF.

This clone was observed a handful of times. The rearrangement joins TRBV4-3 to TRBJ1-2; D is undetermined. CDR3 length: 12 residues. V was shortened by 0 bases and J by 1 base, with 0 bases between the two germline ends. CDR1 and CDR2 (germline): LGHNA, YSLEER. The CDR3 coding sequence is TGCGCCAGCAGCCAAGATAACTATGGCTACACCTTC. Protein product: CASSQDNYGYTF.